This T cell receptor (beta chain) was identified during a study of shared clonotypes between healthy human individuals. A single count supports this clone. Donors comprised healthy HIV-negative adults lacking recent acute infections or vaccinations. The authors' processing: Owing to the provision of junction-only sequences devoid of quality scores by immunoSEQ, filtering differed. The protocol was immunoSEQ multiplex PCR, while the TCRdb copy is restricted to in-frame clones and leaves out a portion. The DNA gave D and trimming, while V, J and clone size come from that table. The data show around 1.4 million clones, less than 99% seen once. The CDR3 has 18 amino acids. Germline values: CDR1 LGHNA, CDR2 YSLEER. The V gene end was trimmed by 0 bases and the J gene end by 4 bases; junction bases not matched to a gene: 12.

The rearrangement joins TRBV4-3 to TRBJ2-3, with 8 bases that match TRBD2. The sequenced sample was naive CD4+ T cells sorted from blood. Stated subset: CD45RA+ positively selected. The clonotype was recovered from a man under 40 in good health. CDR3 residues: CASSQDKASGRGADTQYF. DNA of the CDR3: TGCGCCAGCAGCCAAGATAAGGCGAGCGGGAGAGGCGCAGATACGCAGTATTTT.